Presented here are 17 T cell receptor beta chains from one specimen sequenced in a study of T cells in Graves' hyperthyroidism and ophthalmopathy. Amplification of TCR beta CDR3 regions was performed using RNA transcripts as template. First-round RT-PCR with HTBI primers amplified the TCR CDR3 region. TCRdb processed the multiplex PCR reads anew with MiXCR; each CDR3 protein has one entry. This table has roughly 570,000 distinct CDR3 sequences, under 60% appearing once. Sequenced input: peripheral blood or thyroid tissue (not recorded which). The source of these receptors is a woman aged 18-30 years with Graves' hyperthyroidism.

This clonotype was counted many times. The CDR3 region has the DNA TGTGCCAGCAGGAGGGACAGGGGAGAGTTCTACGAGCAGTACTTC. This translates into CASRRDRGEFYEQYF. The V and J genes are TRBV12-3 or TRBV12-4 and TRBJ2-7; 10 bases match TRBD1. The junction had 8 bases not matched to a gene; V was cut back by 6 bases and J by 3 bases. This CDR3 contains 15 residues.

As concerns this clonotype: Possible read error: a much larger clone is one base away. The V gene is TRBV6-1, the J gene TRBJ2-5; 12 bases line up with TRBD2. After removal of 3 bases from V and 2 bases from J, the junction contained 4 bases not matched to a gene. The CDR3 extends over 16 amino acids. CDR1 is MNHNS and CDR2 is SASEGT in the germline V gene. The chain's CDR3 is CASSDPSGREQETQYF. Here the CDR3 DNA reads TGTGCCAGCAGTGACCCTAGCGGGAGGGAACAAGAGACCCAGTACTTC.

This clonotype was found once. The chain is built from TRBV24-1 and TRBJ2-7; TRBD1 agrees at 9 bases. The last part of the DNA fits TRBJ2-1 better; the J call may be wrong. Per germline, CDR1 KGHDR and CDR2 SFDVKD. CDR3 length equals 16 residues. The CDR3 reads CATSDLGTGTYNEQFF. The CDR3 DNA is TGTGCCACCAGTGACCTCGGGACAGGGACCTACAATGAGCAGTTCTTC.

In its sample, this clonotype was seen a few times. The V call is TRBV7-9, the J call TRBJ2-3, with D perhaps being TRBD1 or TRBD2 (5 bases each). In germline, CDR1 is SEHNR, CDR2 FQNEAQ (reference sequence). This CDR3 has 13 residues. Trimming took 6 bases from V and 6 from J, leaving 13 bases between them. Here the CDR3 DNA reads TGTGCCAGCAGGGCGGACGGGGCGGATACGCAGTATTTT. As protein: CASRADGADTQYF.

The chain couples TRBV29-1 to TRBJ1-2; D is possibly TRBD1 (6 bases). The CDR3 covers 15 residues. Trimming took 6 bases from V and 6 from J, leaving 23 bases between them. Per germline, CDR1 SQVTM and CDR2 ANQGSEA. In nucleotides, the CDR3 is TGCAGCGTCCTACCCGTACAGGGTATGGGGGATGGCTACACCTTC. This sequence encodes CSVLPVQGMGDGYTF. The full variable domain, rest sourced from reference TRBV29-1 and TRBJ1-2, is SAVISQKPSRDICQRGTSLTIQCQVDSQVTMMFWYRQQPGQSLTLIATANQGSEATYESGFVIDKFPISRPNLTFSTLTVSNMSPEDSSIYLCSVLPVQGMGDGYTFGSGTRLTVV.

Regarding this clonotype: A much larger clone lies a single base off, so this may be a read error. The chain has TRBV7-2 and TRBJ2-7; a weak D match, TRBD1 (7 bases). Germline assignment: CDR1 SGHTA and CDR2 FQGNSA. CDR3 size: 14 residues. Here the CDR3 DNA reads TGTGCCTGCAGCGCAAACAGGGGAGGAGACGAGCAGTACTTC. This codes for CACSANRGGDEQYF.

This clonotype came up many times. This chain links TRBV29-1 with TRBJ2-5, with D uncertain. Germline CDR1 and CDR2: SQVTM and ANQGSEA. CDR3 length equals 15 residues. Trimming pared 3 bases from V and 0 bases from J, leaving 14 bases between. The CDR3 loop reads CSVDFMYLYQETQYF. The CDR3 nucleotides read TGCAGCGTTGATTTTATGTACCTGTACCAAGAGACCCAGTACTTC.

At least ten counts were recorded for this clonotype. This chain joins TRBV29-1 and TRBJ2-5; D is possibly TRBD2 (5 bases). The CDR3 has 13 amino acids. With 2 bases removed from V and 0 bases from J, the gap between germline ends came to 7 bases. Germline V gene data show CDR1 as SQVTM and CDR2 as ANQGSEA. As DNA, the CDR3 is TGCAGCGTTGAACGGGATTACCAAGAGACCCAGTACTTC. It encodes CSVERDYQETQYF.

The rearrangement uses TRBV4-2 and TRBJ2-5; D ambiguous. The germline V gene encodes CDR1 LGHNA and CDR2 YNFKEQ. The CDR3 contains 14 residues. V shed 8 bases and J shed 3 bases, with 16 bases lying between them. In DNA, the CDR3 is TGTGCCAGCTCACCACCGACGAATGAAGAGACCCAGTACTTC. It codes for CASSPPTNEETQYF.

This clonotype came up a few times. A much larger clone sits a single nucleotide away, making a read error possible. V is TRBV5-6 and J is TRBJ1-5; maybe TRBD1 (6 bases). V was shortened by 6 bases and J by 1 base, with 20 bases between the two germline ends. This CDR3 is 17 amino acids long. Germline CDR1 is SGHDT and CDR2 is YYEEEE. CDR3 sequence reads: CASNPRYREGSNQPQHF. CDR3 DNA sequence: TGTGCCAGCAACCCCCGATACAGGGAGGGGAGCAATCAGCCCCAGCATTTT.

The chain links TRBV24-1 to TRBJ2-2; D unresolved. The CDR3 loop spans 16 amino acids. V was shortened by 0 bases and J by 2 bases, with 9 bases between the two germline ends. The germline gives CDR1 KGHDR, CDR2 SFDVKD. This CDR3 is CATSDLRRPNTGELFF. The CDR3 coding sequence is TGTGCCACCAGTGATTTGCGTAGGCCTAACACCGGGGAGCTGTTTTTT.

The CDR3 loop reads CSAGLASYEQYF. The CDR3, as DNA: TGCAGCGCGGGACTAGCGTCCTACGAGCAGTACTTC. V gene TRBV29-1 combines with J gene TRBJ2-7, with 10 bases fitting TRBD2. The V and J ends lost 7 bases and 1 base, in that order; junction bases with no gene match: 1. CDR1 and CDR2 (germline): SQVTM, ANQGSEA. This CDR3 is built from 12 residues.

The chain couples TRBV12-3 or TRBV12-4 to TRBJ1-1; D unclear. Trimming stripped 2 bases from V and 9 bases from J, with 7 bases between. There are 11 residues in the CDR3. Written as DNA, the CDR3 is TGTGCCAGCAGTTTAAGGCAGAAAGCTTTCTTT. It specifies CASSLRQKAFF.

This clonotype occurred many times. V gene TRBV2 combines with J gene TRBJ1-5, with D possibly matching TRBD1 (6 bases). V was clipped by 1 base and J by 5 bases, with 12 bases between them. The CDR3 covers 15 residues. Germline-derived CDR1 and CDR2 are SNHLY and FYNNEI. CDR3 bases: TGTGCCAGCAGTGAAGTAGGGGGGGATCATCAGCCCCAGCATTTT. Protein: CASSEVGGDHQPQHF.

The chain recombines TRBV5-6 with TRBJ1-4, with a weak D call TRBD1 (6 bases). V lost 7 bases to trimming and J lost 7 bases, with 17 bases between them. The CDR3 covers 14 residues. The germline V gene has CDR1 SGHDT and CDR2 YYEEEE. The DNA for the CDR3 is TGTGCCAGCCTCCTCAGGGGATCTACTGAAAAACTGTTTTTT. It codes for CASLLRGSTEKLFF.

This clonotype has a count of ten or more. The rearrangement joins TRBV20-1 to TRBJ1-5; 11 bases line up with TRBD1. V lost 6 bases, J lost 3 bases, and 4 bases stayed unmatched. The CDR3 is 14 residues long. Germline CDR1 DFQATT, CDR2 SNEGSKA (reference sequence). CDR3 protein: CSARDRGNNQPQHF. The CDR3 bases are TGCAGTGCGAGGGACAGGGGGAACAATCAGCCCCAGCATTTT.

This clonotype was counted only a few times. The chain carries TRBV19 and TRBJ2-1, with 7 bases identical to TRBD2. V shed 3 bases, J shed 4 bases, and the junction held 6 bases outside the gene matches. This CDR3 has 15 residues. From germline, CDR1 is LNHDA and CDR2 SQIVND (reference sequence). DNA for the CDR3: TGTGCCAGTAGTATTTCGGGAGGCCCTTACAATGAGCAGTTCTTC. It specifies CASSISGGPYNEQFF.